This T cell receptor (beta chain) was sequenced for a study of blood T cells in healthy people across ages. The study, taken as a whole, reports: Greater diversity and more naive CD4+ cells were seen in long-lived donors than in aged donors.

It was with a sample-barcoded 5' primer and a J-beta primer mix that a second PCR of about 7 to 12 cycles was run. The study obtained at least 3 million CDR3-containing paired-end reads from every sample. TCRdb independently ran MiXCR on the 5' RACE reads; one entry per CDR3 protein. The repertoire consists of 1,800,000 or so distinct CDR3 sequences, with roughly two fifths occurring once and the leading ten covering about 23%. The CDR3 totals 16 residues. J gave up 2 bases and V 4 bases, and 8 bases lay outside the gene matches. The germline V gene has CDR1 KGHDR and CDR2 SFDVKD. About this clonotype itself: The antigen remains unidentified.

Ten milliliters of peripheral blood were drawn from each donor into EDTA-treated tubes. This chain uses TRBV24-1 with TRBJ1-1; 8 nucleotides agree with TRBD1. The sample comprised blood. This clonotype was sampled from a human donor in good health. CDR3 DNA sequence: TGTGCCACCAGTGAGGGCCGGGACAGGCTAAACACTGAAGCTTTCTTT. It encodes CATSEGRDRLNTEAFF.